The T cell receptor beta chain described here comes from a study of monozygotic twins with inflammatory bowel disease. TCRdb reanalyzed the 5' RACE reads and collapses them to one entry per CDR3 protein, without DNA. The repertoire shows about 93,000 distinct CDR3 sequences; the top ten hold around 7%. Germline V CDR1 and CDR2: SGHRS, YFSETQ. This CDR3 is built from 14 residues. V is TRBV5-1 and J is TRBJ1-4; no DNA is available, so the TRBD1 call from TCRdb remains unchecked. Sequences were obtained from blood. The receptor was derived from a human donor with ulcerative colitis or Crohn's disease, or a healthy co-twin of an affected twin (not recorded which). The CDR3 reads CASSFTGQTEKLFF.